This T cell receptor beta chain was retrieved from a study of control samples from healthy donors and cancer patients. The CDR3 is 12 residues long. Between the trimmed V and J ends, which lost 4 bases and 7 bases, there was a span of 9 bases. In germline, CDR1 is SGHRS, CDR2 YFSETQ. Generated by immunoSEQ multiplex PCR, the TCRdb table keeps only in-frame clones and is missing some. Among approximately 170,000 clones, approximately 90% were seen once, and the ten largest hold 0.68%. This TCR came from a woman in her 30s in good health. The sequenced sample consisted of blood. The chain couples TRBV5-1 to TRBJ2-1; a possible D gene is TRBD2 (6 bases). The chain's CDR3 is CASSRLENEQFF. CDR3 coding DNA: TGCGCCAGCAGCAGACTAGAAAATGAGCAGTTCTTC.